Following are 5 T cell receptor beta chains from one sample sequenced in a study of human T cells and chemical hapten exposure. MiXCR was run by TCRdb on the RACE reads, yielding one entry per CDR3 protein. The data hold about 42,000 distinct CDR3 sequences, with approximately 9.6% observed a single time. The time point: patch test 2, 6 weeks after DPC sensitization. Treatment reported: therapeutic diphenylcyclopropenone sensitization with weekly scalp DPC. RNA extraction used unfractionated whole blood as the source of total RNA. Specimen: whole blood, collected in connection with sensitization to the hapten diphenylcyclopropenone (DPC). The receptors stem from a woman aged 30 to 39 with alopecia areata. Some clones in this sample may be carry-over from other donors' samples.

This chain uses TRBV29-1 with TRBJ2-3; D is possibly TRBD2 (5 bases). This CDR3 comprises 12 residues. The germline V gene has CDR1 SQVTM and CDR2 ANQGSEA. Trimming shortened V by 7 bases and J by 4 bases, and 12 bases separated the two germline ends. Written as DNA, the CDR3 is TGCAGCGCCGGGCGGACTTCAGATACGCAGTATTTT. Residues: CSAGRTSDTQYF.

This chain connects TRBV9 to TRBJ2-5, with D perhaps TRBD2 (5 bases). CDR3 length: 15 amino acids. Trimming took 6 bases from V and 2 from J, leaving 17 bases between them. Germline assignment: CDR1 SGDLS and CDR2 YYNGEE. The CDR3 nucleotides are TGTGCCAGCAATAGGCGAGGGTCGGATCAAGAGACCCAGTACTTC. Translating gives CASNRRGSDQETQYF. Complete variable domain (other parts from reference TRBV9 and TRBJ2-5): DSGVTQTPKHLITATGQRVTLRCSPRSGDLSVYWYQQSLDQGLQFLIQYYNGEERAKGNILERFSAQQFPDLHSELNLSSLELGDSALYFCASNRRGSDQETQYFGPGTRLLVL.

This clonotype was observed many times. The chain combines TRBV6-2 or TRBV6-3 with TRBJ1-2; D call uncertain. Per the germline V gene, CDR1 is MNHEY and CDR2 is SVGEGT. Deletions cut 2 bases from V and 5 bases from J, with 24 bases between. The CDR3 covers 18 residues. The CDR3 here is CASSYPRRELVVRYGYTF. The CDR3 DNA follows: TGTGCCAGCAGTTACCCGAGACGGGAACTGGTGGTTCGTTATGGCTACACCTTC.

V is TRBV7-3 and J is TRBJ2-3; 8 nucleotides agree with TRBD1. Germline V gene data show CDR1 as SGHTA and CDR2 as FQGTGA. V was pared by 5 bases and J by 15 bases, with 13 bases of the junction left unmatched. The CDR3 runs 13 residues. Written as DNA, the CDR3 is TGTGCCAGCAGCCGCGAAATCTCGGACAGGGTTTATTTT. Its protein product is CASSREISDRVYF.

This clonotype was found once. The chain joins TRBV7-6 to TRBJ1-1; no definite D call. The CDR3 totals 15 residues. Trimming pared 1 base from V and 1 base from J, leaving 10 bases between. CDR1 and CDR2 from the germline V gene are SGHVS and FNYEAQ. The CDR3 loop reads CASSLDGGSNTEAFF. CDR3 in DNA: TGTGCCAGCAGCTTAGATGGCGGATCGAACACTGAAGCTTTCTTT.